A single sample is the source of the 20 T cell receptor beta chains below, sequenced in a study of shared clonotypes between healthy human individuals. The table came from immunoSEQ multiplex PCR; TCRdb's copy has only in-frame clones and leaves some out. In the table there are 2 million to 2.5 million clones, approximately 95% of which are singletons. The sample comprised naive CD4+ T cells sorted from blood. As to subset: CD45RA+ positively selected. The receptor source for this set is a man aged 18 to 29 in good health.

This chain uses TRBV11-1 with TRBJ2-5, with 10 bases lining up with TRBD2. The junction had 10 bases not matched to a gene; V was cut back by 1 base and J by 5 bases. Per the germline V gene, CDR1 is SGHAT and CDR2 is FQDESV (reference sequence). CDR3 length: 17 residues. DNA of the CDR3: TGTGCCAGCAGCTTAGGAGCGGGGGGGCCCTTATGGGAGACCCAGTACTTC. Amino acids: CASSLGAGGPLWETQYF.

This chain uses TRBV5-1 with TRBJ2-1; no clear D gene. CDR3 length equals 14 residues. Trimming took 0 bases from V and 6 from J, leaving 10 bases between them. Looked up from germline, CDR1 is SGHRS and CDR2 is YFSETQ. CDR3 nucleotides: TGCGCCAGCAGCTTGGTTAGGGCGCTCAATGAGCAGTTCTTC. The encoded protein is CASSLVRALNEQFF.

As concerns this clone: The junction does not match germline at one end; this may be a read error. The rearrangement links TRBV7-7 to TRBJ1-4; 7 bases fit TRBD1. The CDR3 consists of 15 residues. The germline V gene encodes CDR1 SSHAT and CDR2 FNYEAQ (reference sequence). CDR3 coding DNA: TGTGCTAGCAGCCAGGGGGGGAAACCTAATGAAAAACTGTTTTTT. Translation gives CASSQGGKPNEKLFF.

This clone was seen once. The chain combines TRBV5-1 with TRBJ1-2; no clear D. V lost 0 bases and J 4 bases, leaving 10 bases between the germline ends. The CDR3 has 14 residues. Germline CDR1 SGHRS, CDR2 YFSETQ. The CDR3 DNA follows: TGCGCCAGCAGCTTGGAGGGCCAGGCCTATGGCTACACCTTC. This translates into CASSLEGQAYGYTF. The whole variable domain, remainder taken from reference TRBV5-1 and TRBJ1-2, is KAGVTQTPRYLIKTRGQQVTLSCSPISGHRSVSWYQQTPGQGLQFLFEYFSETQRNKGNFPGRFSGRQFSNSRSEMNVSTLELGDSALYLCASSLEGQAYGYTFGSGTRLTVV.

This chain uses TRBV9 with TRBJ2-7; 7 bases align to TRBD1. V shed 3 bases and J 2 bases; nucleotides not matched to a gene: 5. This CDR3 has 14 residues. Germline CDR1 SGDLS, CDR2 YYNGEE. The CDR3 region is CASSGGQWAYEQYF. In DNA, the CDR3 is TGTGCCAGCAGCGGGGGACAGTGGGCCTACGAGCAGTACTTC.

This chain's CDR3 is CALTQGAIYNEQFF. DNA for the CDR3: TGTGCCTTGACCCAGGGGGCGATCTACAATGAGCAGTTCTTC. The V call is TRBV30, the J call TRBJ2-1; 8 positions match TRBD1. In germline, CDR1 is GTSNPN, CDR2 SVGIG (reference sequence). J was trimmed by 3 bases and V by 7 bases; bases with no gene match: 8. The CDR3 extends over 14 amino acids.

The chain uses TRBV18 and TRBJ2-7; 8 nucleotides align to TRBD1. The CDR3 contains 16 residues. Germline loops: CDR1 KGHSH, CDR2 LQKENI. The V segment lost 0 bases and the J segment 7 bases; nucleotides outside the gene matches: 11. CDR3 amino acids: CASSPPTGGPGGEQYF. The CDR3 nucleotides are TGTGCCAGCTCACCACCAACAGGGGGTCCCGGAGGTGAGCAGTACTTC.

CDR3 nucleotides: TGTGCCAGCTCACGAGAGCACACAGATACGCAGTATTTT. Translated: CASSREHTDTQYF. This rearrangement joins TRBV18 to TRBJ2-3; D ambiguous. CDR1 KGHSH and CDR2 LQKENI come from the germline V gene. This CDR3 is 13 amino acids long. V was trimmed by 4 bases and J by 2 bases, leaving 7 bases between them.

The V and J genes are TRBV4-1 and TRBJ2-3, with 10 bases lining up with TRBD2. Germline trimming cut 1 base from V and 7 bases from J; bases unmatched to any gene: 17. CDR1 is MGHRA, CDR2 YSYEKL, per germline. The length of the CDR3 is 19 residues. The CDR3 bases are TGCGCCAGCAGCCAAGTGGGATTGGGAACTAGCGGGGTAGGGTATACGCAGTATTTT. Its protein product is CASSQVGLGTSGVGYTQYF.

J is TRBJ2-5 and V is TRBV11-2; D gene ambiguous. With the DNA end fitting TRBJ2-7 better, the J assignment may be wrong. There are 14 residues in the CDR3. CDR1 is SGHAT and CDR2 is FQNNGV in the germline V gene. The chain's CDR3 is CASSSLTYSYEQYF. Written as DNA, the CDR3 is TGTGCCAGCAGCTCCCTGACCTACTCCTACGAGCAGTACTTC.

The J gene is TRBJ2-1, the V gene TRBV2; D gene uncertain. The germline V and J ends were trimmed by 3 bases and 3 bases, with 9 bases remaining between them. The CDR3 loop spans 14 amino acids. CDR1 is SNHLY and CDR2 is FYNNEI in the germline V gene. The chain's CDR3 is CASSERLVYNEQFF. The CDR3 nucleotides read TGTGCCAGCAGTGAGAGGCTAGTCTACAATGAGCAGTTCTTC.

Points on this clone: A junction end diverges from the germline sequence, so it may reflect a read error. The CDR3: CASSNSLHPVNSPLHF. The CDR3 nucleotides read TGTGCTAGCAGCAACTCTTTACATCCGGTTAATTCACCCCTCCACTTT. The chain employs TRBV7-7 and TRBJ1-6; D call uncertain. The CDR3 is made up of 16 amino acids. From germline, CDR1 is SSHAT and CDR2 FNYEAQ (reference sequence).

The chain is built from TRBV27 and TRBJ2-4; D tentatively reads TRBD1 or TRBD2 (5 bases each). Germline CDR1 and CDR2: MNHEY and SMNVEV (reference sequence). V was trimmed by 1 base and J by 0 bases, leaving 13 bases between them. The CDR3 spans 17 residues. This CDR3 is CASSLFWDPLAKNIQYF. The CDR3, as DNA: TGTGCCAGCAGTTTATTCTGGGACCCTCTAGCCAAAAACATTCAGTACTTC.

The chain has TRBV27 and TRBJ2-1; 13 bases agree with TRBD2. The CDR3 has 19 amino acids. Germline values: CDR1 MNHEY, CDR2 SMNVEV (reference sequence). V lost 3 bases, J lost 5 bases, and 13 bases stayed unmatched. This CDR3 reads CASSFHGPPGTSGNNEQFF. CDR3 sequence (DNA): TGTGCCAGCAGTTTCCACGGTCCCCCCGGGACTAGCGGGAACAATGAGCAGTTCTTC.

Comment on this clone: Different DNA sequences within this sample yield the same CDR3. The chain recombines TRBV7-9 with TRBJ1-1; D is uncertain. Trimming stripped 3 bases from V and 0 bases from J, with 8 bases between. CDR3 size: 14 residues. CDR1 SEHNR and CDR2 FQNEAQ come from the germline V gene (reference sequence). CDR3 sequence (DNA): TGTGCCAGCAGCTTGTACGGCGTGAACACTGAAGCTTTCTTT. This translates into CASSLYGVNTEAFF. The full variable domain, completed using reference TRBV7-9 and TRBJ1-1, is DTGVSQNPRHKITKRGQNVTFRCDPISEHNRLYWYRQTLGQGPEFLTYFQNEAQLEKSRLLSDRFSAERPKGSFSTLEIQRTEQGDSAMYLCASSLYGVNTEAFFGQGTRLTVV.

This rearrangement joins TRBV30 to TRBJ1-4; D unclear. The V gene lost 2 bases and the J gene lost 6 bases, with 13 bases spanning the gap. The germline V gene has CDR1 GTSNPN and CDR2 SVGIG (reference sequence). The CDR3 is 14 amino acids. The CDR3 reads CAWSSGRLDEKLFF. CDR3 DNA: TGTGCCTGGAGTTCGGGGAGGTTGGATGAAAAACTGTTTTTT.

V and J are TRBV5-1 and TRBJ1-1; tentatively, D is TRBD1 (5 bases). Trimming took 2 bases from V and 1 from J, leaving 12 bases between them. Germline V lookup: CDR1 SGHRS, CDR2 YFSETQ. The CDR3 length is 15 residues. The CDR3: CASSLGDPTNTEAFF. Written as DNA, the CDR3 is TGCGCCAGCAGCTTAGGGGACCCGACGAACACTGAAGCTTTCTTT. The complete variable domain, with remaining parts taken from reference TRBV5-1 and TRBJ1-1, reads KAGVTQTPRYLIKTRGQQVTLSCSPISGHRSVSWYQQTPGQGLQFLFEYFSETQRNKGNFPGRFSGRQFSNSRSEMNVSTLELGDSALYLCASSLGDPTNTEAFFGQGTRLTVV.

The chain carries TRBV7-2 and TRBJ2-7; D may be TRBD1 (6 bases). The CDR3 has 14 amino acids. In germline, CDR1 is SGHTA, CDR2 FQGNSA. V dropped 2 bases and J dropped 6 bases, with 14 bases sitting between them. The CDR3 DNA is TGTGCCAGCAGCTTAAGGGGGACACTCGCCGAGCAGTACTTC. Translated, it gives CASSLRGTLAEQYF.

V is TRBV10-3 and J is TRBJ2-2, with TRBD1 matching 9 bases. CDR1 is ENHRY, CDR2 SYGVKD, per germline. Germline trimming cut 4 bases from V and 3 bases from J; bases unmatched to any gene: 3. This CDR3 contains 15 residues. Written as DNA, the CDR3 is TGTGCCATCAGTGGACAGGGGGGGTACACCGGGGAGCTGTTTTTT. Translation gives CAISGQGGYTGELFF.

The chain links TRBV13 to TRBJ2-7; unclear D gene. From germline, CDR1 is PRHDT and CDR2 FYEKMQ (reference sequence). The CDR3 has 12 residues. With 3 bases removed from V and 3 bases from J, the gap between germline ends came to 6 bases. The CDR3 region has the DNA TGTGCCAGCAGCTTGGGGTTCTACGAGCAGTACTTC. Its translation is CASSLGFYEQYF.